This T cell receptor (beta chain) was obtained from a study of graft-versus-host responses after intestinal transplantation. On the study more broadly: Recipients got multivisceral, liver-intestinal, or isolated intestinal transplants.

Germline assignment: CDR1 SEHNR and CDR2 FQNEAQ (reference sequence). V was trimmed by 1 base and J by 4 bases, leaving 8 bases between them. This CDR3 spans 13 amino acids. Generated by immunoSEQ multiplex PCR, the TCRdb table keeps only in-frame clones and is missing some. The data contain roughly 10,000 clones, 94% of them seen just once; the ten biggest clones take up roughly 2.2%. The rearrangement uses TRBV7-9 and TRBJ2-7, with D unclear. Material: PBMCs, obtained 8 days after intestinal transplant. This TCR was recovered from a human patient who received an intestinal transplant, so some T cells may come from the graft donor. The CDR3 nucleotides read TGTGCCAGCAGCTTAGAACCCATATACGAGCAGTACTTC. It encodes CASSLEPIYEQYF.